This TCR beta chain was sequenced during a study of cytomegalovirus exposure and HLA in healthy donors. The germline CDR1 and CDR2 sequences are MNHNS and SASEGT. J was trimmed by 0 bases and V by 7 bases; bases with no gene match: 6. CDR3 length: 14 amino acids. PCR involved 60 Vbeta and 13 Jbeta primers. The repertoire was sequenced with immunoSEQ multiplex PCR; TCRdb's copy has only in-frame clones and lacks some. The sample lists more than 130,000 clones; 60% to 85% were seen once. The chain recombines TRBV6-1 with TRBJ2-7; 7 bases line up with TRBD1. The receptor comes from a male donor in good health and CMV-seronegative. Sequences were obtained from PBMCs. The CDR3 DNA reads TGTGCCAGCAAGCTCGGGGACAGCTCCTACGAGCAGTACTTC. This encodes CASKLGDSSYEQYF.